The entry below describes one T cell receptor (beta chain). Its antigen is undetermined. Germline CDR1 reads SGHNT; CDR2 reads YENEEA. The junction had 13 bases not matched to a gene; V was cut back by 4 bases and J by 5 bases. This CDR3 has 16 amino acids. The data were taken from a study of sequential checkpoint blockade in melanoma. Study details: Matched biopsies came pretreatment and at week 13 for 20 to 25 patients. Overall study findings and caveats: About 30 times likelier clinical benefit followed increased tumor T-cell fraction and clonality.

As to treatment: randomized to nivolumab then ipilimumab (arm A) or the reverse (arm B). No patient had prior DNA-damaging chemotherapy. Measured with immunoSEQ multiplex PCR; TCRdb has only the in-frame clones, and not every one. The table includes 37,000 or so clones, about 30% detected once. The V call is TRBV11-3, the J call TRBJ2-5; 7 bases agree with TRBD2. The source was tumor tissue (inferred from file names), collected from a patient given nivolumab and ipilimumab in sequence. This sequence was found in a human donor with melanoma. CDR3 DNA sequence: TGTGCCAGCAGCTCCGCCGTTGCGGGGGTTGGGGAGACCCAGTACTTC. Translation: CASSSAVAGVGETQYF.